Sequencing of this TCR beta chain was carried out in a study of cytomegalovirus exposure and HLA in healthy donors. General observations from the study: Cytomegalovirus-associated TCR beta chains were listed, numbering over 150.

60 Vbeta and 13 Jbeta primers were used in PCR. The repertoire was sequenced with immunoSEQ multiplex PCR; TCRdb's copy has only in-frame clones and lacks some. The data contain 100,000 to 150,000 clones, 60% to 80% of them singletons. With respect to this clone: What it binds is unknown.

The CDR3 runs 16 residues. V lost 4 bases to trimming and J lost 5 bases; unmatched junction nucleotides: 12. Germline lookup yields CDR1 SGHKS and CDR2 YYEKEE (reference sequence). While unrecorded immune exposures were likely, the donors were nominally healthy when sampled. Input material: PBMCs. The TCR originated in a man aged 50-60 years in good health and CMV-seropositive. The chain carries TRBV5-5 and TRBJ1-1, with 9 nucleotides matching TRBD1. The CDR3 DNA is TGTGCCAGCAGCCCGGGACAGGGCAGTCGCGATACTGAAGCTTTCTTT. This translates into CASSPGQGSRDTEAFF.